These 31 T cell receptor beta chains were all obtained from the same sample, sequenced in a study of T cell responses to AZD1222 COVID-19 vaccine. Assay: immunoSEQ multiplex PCR; the TCRdb copy retains only in-frame clones and omits some. Of about 140,000 clones listed, over 90% are singletons. The sequencing here drew on peripheral blood, taken on day 0 of AZD1222 vaccination. The receptors were gathered from an adult in good health.

The chain combines TRBV6-6 with TRBJ1-5, with 10 nucleotides matching TRBD1. Germline V gene lookup returns CDR1 MNHNY and CDR2 SVGAGI (reference sequence). The junction had 9 bases not matched to a gene; V was cut back by 5 bases and J by 5 bases. The CDR3 runs to 16 residues. CDR3 in amino acids: CASSRTGTGVDQPQHF. Written as DNA, the CDR3 is TGTGCCAGCAGTCGAACCGGGACAGGGGTCGATCAGCCCCAGCATTTT.

This chain joins TRBV15 and TRBJ2-5; tentative D call: TRBD2 (5 bases). The V gene's germline CDR1 is LNHNV and CDR2 YYDKDF (reference sequence). The CDR3 is 14 amino acids. V was pared by 0 bases and J by 5 bases, with 10 bases between. The CDR3 loop is CATSRDLRAETQYF. The CDR3 DNA reads as TGTGCCACCAGCAGAGATTTGAGGGCGGAGACCCAGTACTTC.

This chain uses TRBV6-5 with TRBJ2-1, with D maybe TRBD2 (5 bases). The V end was cut by 10 bases, the J end by 0 bases, with 13 bases between. The CDR3 loop spans 14 amino acids. CDR1 and CDR2 from the germline V gene are MNHEY and SVGAGI. The CDR3 coding sequence is TGTGCCAATGTCGAGCGGAGCTCCTACAATGAGCAGTTCTTC. Its protein product is CANVERSSYNEQFF.

This chain joins TRBV30 and TRBJ1-1; D gene unclear. V dropped 5 bases and J dropped 2 bases, with 15 bases sitting between them. Germline V gene lookup returns CDR1 GTSNPN and CDR2 SVGIG (reference sequence). This CDR3 region has 14 residues. CDR3 in amino acids: CAWQDGFGNTEAFF. The CDR3 DNA reads TGTGCCTGGCAAGATGGGTTCGGAAACACTGAAGCTTTCTTT.

This chain joins TRBV14 and TRBJ2-7; D is unclear. Germline lookup yields CDR1 SGHDN and CDR2 FVKESK. The length of the CDR3 is 13 residues. V lost 3 bases and J 3 bases, leaving 9 bases between the germline ends. The CDR3 sequence is CASSQVNHYEQYF. The CDR3 DNA sequence: TGTGCCAGCAGCCAGGTTAATCACTACGAGCAGTACTTC.

The chain employs TRBV9 and TRBJ2-3, with 13 bases fitting TRBD2. Germline CDR1 and CDR2: SGDLS and YYNGEE. The J segment lost 0 bases and the V segment lost 2 bases, leaving 12 bases of the junction unmatched. The CDR3 is made up of 20 amino acids. The CDR3 nucleotides read TGTGCCAGCAGCGTCCAAGCGCCGGGACTAGCGGGACTCAGCACAGATACGCAGTATTTT. Protein: CASSVQAPGLAGLSTDTQYF.

V usage is TRBV11-2 and J usage is TRBJ1-3; D not resolved. Germline V gene sequence: CDR1 SGHAT, CDR2 FQNNGV. The CDR3 covers 13 residues. CDR3 nucleotides: TGTGCGTACAAGGTTTACTCTGGAAACACCATATATTTT. Translating gives CAYKVYSGNTIYF.

The CDR3 loop reads CASSQTPATQYNEQFF. The CDR3 coding sequence is TGCGCCAGCAGCCAAACCCCAGCGACCCAATACAATGAGCAGTTCTTC. V gene TRBV4-1 combines with J gene TRBJ2-1; D call uncertain. V was shortened by 2 bases and J by 4 bases, with 15 bases between the two germline ends. The CDR3 is made up of 16 amino acids. The V gene's germline CDR1 is MGHRA and CDR2 YSYEKL.

V and J are TRBV2 and TRBJ2-2; D is possibly TRBD1 (7 bases). Looked up from germline, CDR1 is SNHLY and CDR2 is FYNNEI. The CDR3 has 15 residues. V lost 6 bases and J lost 0, with 11 bases in between. CDR3 DNA sequence: TGTGCCAGCAGGCGGGACAGCGCGAACACCGGGGAGCTGTTTTTT. Its translation is CASRRDSANTGELFF. Full variable domain (missing parts from reference TRBV2 and TRBJ2-2): EPEVTQTPSHQVTQMGQEVILRCVPISNHLYFYWYRQILGQKVEFLVSFYNNEISEKSEIFDDQFSVERPDGSNFTLKIRSTKLEDSAMYFCASRRDSANTGELFFGEGSRLTVL.

The chain couples TRBV19 to TRBJ1-2; D ambiguous. CDR1 is LNHDA and CDR2 is SQIVND in the germline V gene (reference sequence). This CDR3 has 13 amino acids. Trimming left V 4 bases short and J 6 bases short, with 12 bases between. CDR3 nucleotide sequence: TGTGCCAGTAGTAAACGCACAGAGCATGGCTACACCTTC. The encoded protein is CASSKRTEHGYTF. Looking up the rest from reference TRBV19 and TRBJ1-2 gives the full variable domain: DGGITQSPKYLFRKEGQNVTLSCEQNLNHDAMYWYRQDPGQGLRLIYYSQIVNDFQKGDIAEGYSVSREKKESFPLTVTSAQKNPTAFYLCASSKRTEHGYTFGSGTRLTVV.

V usage is TRBV14 and J usage is TRBJ1-1; TRBD1 is a possible D gene (5 bases). V was pared by 4 bases and J by 4 bases, with 13 bases between. The CDR3 runs 14 residues. Germline CDR1 SGHDN, CDR2 FVKESK. CDR3: CASSPEEGTTEAFF. The DNA of the CDR3 is TGTGCCAGCAGCCCTGAAGAGGGGACCACTGAAGCTTTCTTT.

The chain combines TRBV28 with TRBJ2-7; D not resolved. V was cut by 3 bases and J by 4 bases, with 10 bases left in between. This CDR3 region has 13 residues. CDR1 and CDR2 from the germline V gene are MDHEN and SYDVKM. CDR3: CASSFSQDYEQYF. For the CDR3, the DNA is TGTGCCAGCAGTTTCAGCCAGGATTACGAGCAGTACTTC.

The chain couples TRBV5-6 to TRBJ2-1; D ambiguous. Trimming took 4 bases from V and 7 from J, leaving 12 bases between them. Looked up from germline, CDR1 is SGHDT and CDR2 is YYEEEE. This CDR3 has 13 amino acids. DNA of the CDR3: TGTGCCAGCAGCCCCGTAGGAGAGAATGAGCAGTTCTTC. Translation: CASSPVGENEQFF. Full variable domain (remainder filled in from reference TRBV5-6 and TRBJ2-1): DAGVTQSPTHLIKTRGQQVTLRCSPKSGHDTVSWYQQALGQGPQFIFQYYEEEERQRGNFPDRFSGHQFPNYSSELNVNALLLGDSALYLCASSPVGENEQFFGPGTRLTVL.

The J gene is TRBJ2-5, the V gene TRBV9; TRBD2 is a possible D gene (5 bases). The CDR3 extends over 13 amino acids. The V and J ends lost 2 bases and 5 bases respectively, with 10 bases between them. Germline-derived CDR1 and CDR2 are SGDLS and YYNGEE. The CDR3 DNA follows: TGTGCCAGCAGCGTCGGACTGTGGGAGACCCAGTACTTC. It is translated as CASSVGLWETQYF.

The chain recombines TRBV28 with TRBJ1-1; D is undetermined. V dropped 5 bases and J dropped 4 bases, with 17 bases sitting between them. This CDR3 region has 15 residues. Germline V gene sequence: CDR1 MDHEN, CDR2 SYDVKM. Here the CDR3 reads CASSPLDSSGTEAFF. The CDR3, as DNA: TGTGCCAGCAGTCCCCTAGATTCCTCGGGCACTGAAGCTTTCTTT.

In regard to this clone: Other DNA sequences in this specimen translate into the identical CDR3. The V gene is TRBV18, the J gene TRBJ1-6, with 10 positions matching TRBD1. Germline V gene sequence: CDR1 KGHSH, CDR2 LQKENI. The CDR3 is 14 amino acids. With V trimmed by 5 bases and J by 8 bases, 3 bases remained unmatched. The CDR3 loop reads CASSTGTGDSPLHF. The CDR3 nucleotides read TGTGCCAGCTCAACCGGGACAGGGGATTCACCCCTCCACTTT.

The chain carries TRBV29-1 and TRBJ2-1; no clear D gene. Germline loops: CDR1 SQVTM, CDR2 ANQGSEA. The ends were cut back, 5 bases at V and 5 bases at J, with 25 bases in the middle. There are 17 residues in the CDR3. The CDR3 sequence is CSVFPGTPGGYNNEQFF. The CDR3 DNA follows: TGCAGCGTTTTCCCCGGCACGCCGGGCGGATACAACAATGAGCAGTTCTTC.

The V and J genes are TRBV4-2 and TRBJ1-2; 12 bases line up with TRBD1. The J segment lost 7 bases and the V segment lost 1 base, leaving 10 bases of the junction unmatched. The CDR3 extends over 17 amino acids. The germline V gene encodes CDR1 LGHNA and CDR2 YNFKEQ. The CDR3 nucleotides are TGTGCCAGCAGCCAAGTCCCCCCGGGACAGGGGGCGCTTGGCTACACCTTC. Protein: CASSQVPPGQGALGYTF.

This clone was seen more than once but under ten times. Within the sample, other DNA sequences also encode this same CDR3. The V gene is TRBV2, the J gene TRBJ1-1; D perhaps matches TRBD1 (6 bases). CDR1 and CDR2 (germline): SNHLY, FYNNEI. This CDR3 comprises 13 residues. V lost 2 bases and J 5 bases, leaving 9 bases between the germline ends. The CDR3 nucleotides read TGTGCCAGCAGTGAACAGGGGTTGACTGAAGCTTTCTTT. Protein sequence: CASSEQGLTEAFF.

V gene TRBV6-4 combines with J gene TRBJ1-5, with 8 bases matching TRBD1. CDR1 and CDR2 from the germline V gene are MRHNA and SNTAGT. The ends lost 10 bases at V and 8 bases at J; junction bases unmatched: 13. The CDR3 consists of 14 residues. The CDR3 DNA is TGTGCCACTACGGGACAGGCCGACGTTAAGCCCCAGCATTTT. This sequence encodes CATTGQADVKPQHF.

The rearrangement joins TRBV6-1 to TRBJ2-7, with TRBD2 matching 7 bases. Per germline, CDR1 MNHNS and CDR2 SASEGT. With V trimmed by 2 bases and J by 0 bases, 4 bases remained unmatched. The CDR3 has 15 residues. Here the CDR3 reads CASSEILADSYEQYF. CDR3 DNA: TGTGCCAGCAGTGAAATCCTAGCGGACTCCTACGAGCAGTACTTC.

The CDR3 region is CASSFIGLAGVVDTQYF. For the CDR3, the DNA is TGTGCCAGCAGCTTCATTGGTCTAGCGGGAGTGGTAGATACGCAGTATTTT. The V gene is TRBV5-6, the J gene TRBJ2-3; 10 nucleotides line up with TRBD2. Germline loops: CDR1 SGHDT, CDR2 YYEEEE. This CDR3 has 17 residues. The V segment lost 2 bases and the J segment 5 bases; nucleotides outside the gene matches: 11. The whole variable domain, remainder taken from reference TRBV5-6 and TRBJ2-3, is DAGVTQSPTHLIKTRGQQVTLRCSPKSGHDTVSWYQQALGQGPQFIFQYYEEEERQRGNFPDRFSGHQFPNYSSELNVNALLLGDSALYLCASSFIGLAGVVDTQYFGPGTRLTVL.

This clone was observed a few times. The chain links TRBV5-8 to TRBJ1-2; D gene uncertain. The germline V gene encodes CDR1 SGHTS and CDR2 YDEGEE. The CDR3 is 13 residues long. With 4 bases removed from V and 4 bases from J, the gap between germline ends came to 11 bases. DNA for the CDR3: TGTGCCAGCAGCCTCGGACTAGCCTATGGCTACACCTTC. Protein product: CASSLGLAYGYTF.

This chain joins TRBV4-2 and TRBJ2-7; TRBD2 aligns across 8 bases. Trimming removed 0 bases from V and 1 base from J; junction bases left unmatched: 2. This CDR3 has 15 residues. Looked up from germline, CDR1 is LGHNA and CDR2 is YNFKEQ. In DNA form, the CDR3 reads TGTGCCAGCAGCCAAGATCGGGAGGGGTCCTACGAGCAGTACTTC. This translates into CASSQDREGSYEQYF.

The chain recombines TRBV5-1 with TRBJ1-2; D remains unclear. Germline assignment: CDR1 SGHRS and CDR2 YFSETQ. Trimming removed 1 base at V and 2 bases at J, with 6 bases between. The CDR3 runs 13 residues. This CDR3 is CASSLSTNYGYTF. The CDR3 DNA sequence: TGCGCCAGCAGCTTGTCAACAAACTATGGCTACACCTTC.

The rearrangement links TRBV19 to TRBJ2-1; D possibly corresponds to TRBD2 (6 bases). The CDR3 length is 14 residues. The V gene lost 8 bases and the J gene lost 5 bases, with 16 bases spanning the gap. Germline V lookup: CDR1 LNHDA, CDR2 SQIVND (reference sequence). This CDR3 reads CASSREPANNEQFF. CDR3 coding DNA: TGTGCCAGTTCCCGGGAGCCGGCGAACAATGAGCAGTTCTTC.

This clone has just a few counts. The genes are TRBV11-3 and TRBJ2-7, with D tentatively TRBD2 (6 bases). CDR1 SGHNT and CDR2 YENEEA come from the germline V gene. V lost 4 bases and J 6 bases, leaving 10 bases between the germline ends. CDR3 size: 12 residues. CDR3 DNA sequence: TGTGCCAGCAGCTCTGGGACTTCCGAGCAGTACTTC. This codes for CASSSGTSEQYF.

The chain recombines TRBV7-8 with TRBJ2-4; 8 bases are shared with TRBD1. V lost 5 bases, J lost 0 bases, and 9 bases stayed unmatched. CDR1 SGHVS and CDR2 FQNEAQ come from the germline V gene. The CDR3 extends over 17 amino acids. Here the CDR3 reads CASSTTDRGVAKNIQYF. CDR3 DNA sequence: TGTGCCAGCAGCACGACCGACAGGGGAGTAGCCAAAAACATTCAGTACTTC.

The CDR3 DNA sequence: TGTGCCAGCAGTGAGGACAGGGAAGGTGGTGAAAAACTGTTTTTT. Protein sequence: CASSEDREGGEKLFF. The J gene is TRBJ1-4, the V gene TRBV6-1, with TRBD1 matching over 8 bases. This CDR3 has 15 amino acids. Germline lookup yields CDR1 MNHNS and CDR2 SASEGT. V dropped 3 bases and J dropped 7; count of bases not matched to a gene: 7.

The table lists this clone with a few counts. This chain joins TRBV6-4 and TRBJ2-2, with 8 bases fitting TRBD2. Germline trimming cut 4 bases from V and 4 bases from J; bases unmatched to any gene: 5. Germline V gene sequence: CDR1 MRHNA, CDR2 SNTAGT. CDR3 size: 15 residues. CDR3 amino acids: CASSAGLEGTGELFF. CDR3 DNA: TGTGCCAGCAGTGCGGGACTAGAAGGCACCGGGGAGCTGTTTTTT.

The V gene is TRBV10-1, the J gene TRBJ2-5; 11 bases map to TRBD2. CDR3 length: 16 amino acids. Trimming at V came to 3 bases and at J to 4 bases, leaving 7 bases not matched to a gene. CDR1 and CDR2 from the germline V gene are WNHNN and SYGVQD (reference sequence). The DNA for the CDR3 is TGCGCCAGCAGTGAACGGACTAGCGGGCTGGGAGAGACCCAGTACTTC. This codes for CASSERTSGLGETQYF.